This TCR beta chain was obtained from a study of T cells in Graves' hyperthyroidism and ophthalmopathy. About the research overall: Peripheral blood was drawn at first diagnosis, prior to all treatment. General study findings and limits: It was a median about 6.5 months before onset that the model predicted ophthalmopathy.

This clonotype was counted at least ten times. Its target is unknown. Germline loops: CDR1 LGHDT, CDR2 YNNKEL (reference sequence). The CDR3 is 14 residues long. Between the trimmed V and J ends, which lost 1 base and 7 bases, there was a span of 14 bases. Approximately 10 ml of fresh peripheral blood supplied the PBMCs. Template material for amplifying TCR beta CDR3 regions consisted of RNA transcripts. HTBI primers were employed in a first-round RT-PCR of the TCR CDR3. TCRdb itself ran the multiplex PCR reads through MiXCR, one entry per CDR3 protein. In the table there are over 450,000 distinct CDR3 sequences, about a sixth of which are singletons.

This clonotype was obtained from a woman between 18 and 30 years old with Graves' ophthalmopathy. The J gene is TRBJ2-7, the V gene TRBV3-1, with a weak D call TRBD2 (5 bases). The sample taken for sequencing was blood. CDR3 loop: CASSQAYLGREQYF. CDR3 nucleotides: TGTGCCAGCAGCCAAGCTTACCTAGGGAGAGAGCAGTACTTC.